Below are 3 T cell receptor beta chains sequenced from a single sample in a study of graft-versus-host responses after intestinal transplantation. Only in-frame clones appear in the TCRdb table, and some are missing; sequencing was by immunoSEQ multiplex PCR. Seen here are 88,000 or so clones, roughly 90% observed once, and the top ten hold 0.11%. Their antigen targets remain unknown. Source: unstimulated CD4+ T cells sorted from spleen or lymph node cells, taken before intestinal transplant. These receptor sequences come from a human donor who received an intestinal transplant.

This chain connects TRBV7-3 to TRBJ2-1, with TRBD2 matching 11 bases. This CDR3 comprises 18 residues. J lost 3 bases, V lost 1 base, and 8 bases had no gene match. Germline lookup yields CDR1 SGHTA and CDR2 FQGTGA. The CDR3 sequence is CASSLSLLAGGFYNEQFF. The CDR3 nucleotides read TGTGCCAGCAGCTTAAGCCTTCTAGCGGGGGGTTTCTACAATGAGCAGTTCTTC.

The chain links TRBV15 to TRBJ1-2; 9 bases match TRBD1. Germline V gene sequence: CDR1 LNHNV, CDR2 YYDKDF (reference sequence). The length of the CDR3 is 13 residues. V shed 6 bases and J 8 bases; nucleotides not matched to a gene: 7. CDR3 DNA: TGTGCCACCAGGCCCCCTGGGACAGGGGGCTACACCTTC. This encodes CATRPPGTGGYTF.

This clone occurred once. CDR3 nucleotides: TGCGCCAGCAGCTTGGGACAGGGGGGCCCCAATCAGCCCCAGCATTTT. Translating it yields CASSLGQGGPNQPQHF. The chain is built from TRBV5-1 and TRBJ1-5; 9 bases fit TRBD1. Trimming removed 0 bases from V and 3 bases from J; junction bases left unmatched: 4. CDR1 is SGHRS and CDR2 is YFSETQ in the germline V gene. The CDR3 length is 16 residues.